What follows is one TCR beta chain and its context. Within the sample, other DNA sequences also encode this same CDR3. This entry comes from a study of blood T cell repertoires in COVID-19. Whole-study context: Donors in the United States, Italy and Spain gave samples during acute or convalescent COVID-19.

The CDR3 runs to 13 residues. V dropped 0 bases and J dropped 4 bases, with 7 bases sitting between them. Germline CDR1 and CDR2: SGHKS and YYEKEE (reference sequence). In the authors' workflow: From reference gene primer amplification, estimates of nucleated cell counts were derived. Libraries were prepared by immunoSEQ multiplex PCR; TCRdb keeps only in-frame clonotypes and omits some of them. V, J and clone size derive from that table, while D and trimming were established from the DNA sequence. The sample lists approximately 210,000 clones, around 84% occurring once. Participants were aged about 18 to 90 years, lived in roughly 25 US areas, and enrolled virtually.

The chain is built from TRBV5-5 and TRBJ1-1; D is unresolved. Material: PBMCs or T cells enriched from blood (not recorded which). The source is a man in his thirties or forties with acute COVID-19. CDR3 sequence (DNA): TGTGCCAGCAGCTTGGCCGGTAGCACTGAAGCTTTCTTT. This translates into CASSLAGSTEAFF.